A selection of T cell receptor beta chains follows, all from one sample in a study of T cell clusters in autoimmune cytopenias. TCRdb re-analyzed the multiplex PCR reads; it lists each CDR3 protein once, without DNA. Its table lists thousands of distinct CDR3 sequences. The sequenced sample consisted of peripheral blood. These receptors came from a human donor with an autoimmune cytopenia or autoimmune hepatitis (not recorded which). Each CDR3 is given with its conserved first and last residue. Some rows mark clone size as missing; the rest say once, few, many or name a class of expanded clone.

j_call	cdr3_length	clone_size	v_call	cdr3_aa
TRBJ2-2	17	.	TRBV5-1	CASSVGGAGPNTGELFF
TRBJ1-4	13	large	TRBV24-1	CATSAGGNEKLFF
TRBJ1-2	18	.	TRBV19	CASSIVWVGVNSNYGYTF
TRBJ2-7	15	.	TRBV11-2	CASSSNPGQAYEQYF
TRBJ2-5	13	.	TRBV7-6	CASSLGGGGTQYF
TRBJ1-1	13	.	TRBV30	CAWSVDRDTEAFF
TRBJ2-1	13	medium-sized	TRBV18	CASSKDRDGEQFF
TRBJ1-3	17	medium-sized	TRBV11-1	CASSLARGGATGNTIYF
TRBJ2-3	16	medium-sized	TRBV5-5	CASSPGTSGRTDTQYF
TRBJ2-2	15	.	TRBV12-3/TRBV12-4	CASSPFSGGAGELFF
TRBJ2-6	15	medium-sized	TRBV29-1	CSVDHGQSGANVLTF
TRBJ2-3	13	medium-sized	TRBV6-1	CASSYSRGDTQYF
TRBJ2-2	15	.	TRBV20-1	CSARQPNLNTGELFF
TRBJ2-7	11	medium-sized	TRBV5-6	CASSSDRGKNF
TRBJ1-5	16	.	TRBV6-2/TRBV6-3	CASSPPGQGDNQPQHF
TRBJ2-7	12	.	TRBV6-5	CASSTPGSEQYF
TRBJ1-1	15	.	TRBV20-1	CSARAGRGVGTEAFF
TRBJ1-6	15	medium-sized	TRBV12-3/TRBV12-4	CASSFRRTYNSPLHF
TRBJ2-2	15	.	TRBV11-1	CASHRAGGGTGELFF
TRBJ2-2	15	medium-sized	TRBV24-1	CATSDGTGHTGELFF
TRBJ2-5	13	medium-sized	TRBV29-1	CSVERDIQETQYF
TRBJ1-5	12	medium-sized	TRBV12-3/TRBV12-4	CAIGQINQPQHF
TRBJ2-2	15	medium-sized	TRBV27	CASSSLNSLGGELFF
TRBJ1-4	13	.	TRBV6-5	CASRGQNNEKLFF
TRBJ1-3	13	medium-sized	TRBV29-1	CSVEGAGADTIYF
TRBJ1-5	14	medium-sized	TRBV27	CASSLWDSNQPQHF
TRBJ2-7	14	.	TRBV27	CASSRDRGRYEQYF
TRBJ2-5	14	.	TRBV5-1	CASSLQGQQETQYF
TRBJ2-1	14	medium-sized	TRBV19	CASNGGTSYNEQFF
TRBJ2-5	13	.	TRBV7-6	CASSLAGPETQYF
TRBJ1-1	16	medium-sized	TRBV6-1	CASSEGSRPLNTEAFF
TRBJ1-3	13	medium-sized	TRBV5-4	CASRVEGGNTIYF
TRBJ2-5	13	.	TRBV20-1	CSASSQGNYEQYF
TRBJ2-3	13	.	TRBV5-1	CAGSYPGEDTQYF
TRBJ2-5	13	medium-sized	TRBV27	CASSLDRSGTQYF
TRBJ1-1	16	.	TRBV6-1	CASSYEKGGWRTEAFF
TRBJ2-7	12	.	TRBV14	CASSPQGYEQYF
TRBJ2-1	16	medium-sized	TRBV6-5	CASSYSGGPEYNEQFF
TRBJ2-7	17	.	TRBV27	CASRGLAGGRSSYEQYF